This entry lists 11 T cell receptor beta chains sequenced from one sample in a study of PD-1 blockade in mismatch repair-deficient tumors. TCRdb's copy holds only in-frame clones and misses some; the assay was immunoSEQ multiplex PCR. The data hold 45,000 to 55,000 clones, with 81% observed a single time. Sequences were derived from peripheral blood, sampled less than 21 weeks after starting pembrolizumab. These TCRs come from an adult with mismatch repair-deficient cancer.

The chain has TRBV7-6 and TRBJ2-7, with D unresolved. V dropped 2 bases and J dropped 3 bases, with 8 bases sitting between them. Looked up from germline, CDR1 is SGHVS and CDR2 is FNYEAQ. This CDR3 has 13 amino acids. For the CDR3, the DNA is TGTGCCAGCAGCTTAAGTCCAGGCTACGAGCAGTACTTC. Encoded protein: CASSLSPGYEQYF.

This clone appeared once. The chain recombines TRBV4-3 with TRBJ2-7, with D unresolved. The CDR3 is 15 residues long. Germline CDR1 is LGHNA and CDR2 is YSLEER. The V end was cut by 0 bases, the J end by 2 bases, with 11 bases between. In DNA form, the CDR3 reads TGCGCCAGCAGCCAAGACCGGATACCTCCCTACGAGCAGTACTTC. It encodes CASSQDRIPPYEQYF.

This clone has only a few counts. The chain employs TRBV9 and TRBJ1-1, with D possibly TRBD1 on 5 matching bases. V lost 3 bases and J 1 base, leaving 7 bases between the germline ends. The germline gives CDR1 SGDLS, CDR2 YYNGEE. The CDR3 contains 13 residues. CDR3 amino acids: CASSEDTNTEAFF. CDR3 sequence (DNA): TGTGCCAGCAGCGAGGACACGAACACTGAAGCTTTCTTT. Filled out from reference TRBV9 and TRBJ1-1, the complete variable domain reads DSGVTQTPKHLITATGQRVTLRCSPRSGDLSVYWYQQSLDQGLQFLIQYYNGEERAKGNILERFSAQQFPDLHSELNLSSLELGDSALYFCASSEDTNTEAFFGQGTRLTVV.

V gene TRBV19 combines with J gene TRBJ2-1, with 8 nucleotides matching TRBD2. The length of the CDR3 is 16 residues. V gave up 5 bases and J gave up 4 bases; unmatched junction bases: 10. Germline V gene lookup returns CDR1 LNHDA and CDR2 SQIVND (reference sequence). The CDR3 spells CASSSGSGIQYNEQFF. The DNA for the CDR3 is TGTGCCAGTAGTTCGGGTAGCGGGATTCAGTACAATGAGCAGTTCTTC.

V and J are TRBV12-5 and TRBJ2-7; D call uncertain. Germline V lookup: CDR1 LGHNT, CDR2 FRNRAP. This CDR3 region has 13 residues. Trimming pared 1 base from V and 2 bases from J, leaving 6 bases between. CDR3 amino acids: CASGLGQPYEQYF. CDR3 nucleotide sequence: TGTGCTAGTGGTTTGGGACAACCCTACGAGCAGTACTTC.

The V and J genes are TRBV9 and TRBJ2-1, with a weak D call TRBD2 (6 bases). Germline V lookup: CDR1 SGDLS, CDR2 YYNGEE. V was shortened by 7 bases and J by 3 bases, with 11 bases between the two germline ends. The CDR3 totals 13 residues. The DNA for the CDR3 is TGTGCCAGCGCGGAGGGAAACTACAATGAGCAGTTCTTC. Encoded protein: CASAEGNYNEQFF.

This clone is a singleton in its sample. The chain uses TRBV27 and TRBJ1-2; D not resolved. Germline assignment: CDR1 MNHEY and CDR2 SMNVEV (reference sequence). Trimming shortened V by 5 bases and J by 4 bases, and 17 bases separated the two germline ends. This CDR3 has 15 residues. The DNA of the CDR3 is TGTGCCAGCAGTCCAGAAAGGACGCTGGTCTATGGCTACACCTTC. This sequence encodes CASSPERTLVYGYTF.

This chain connects TRBV10-2 to TRBJ2-2; TRBD2 agrees at 8 bases. The CDR3 covers 17 residues. J lost 2 bases, V lost 2 bases, and 7 bases had no gene match. Germline CDR1 reads WSHSY; CDR2 reads SAAADI. CDR3 bases: TGCGCCAGCAGTGAGAGGGGACTAGGAGACAACACCGGGGAGCTGTTTTTT. Its translation is CASSERGLGDNTGELFF.

The rearrangement uses TRBV5-6 and TRBJ2-7; D might be TRBD1 (7 bases). This CDR3 region has 15 residues. The V gene's germline CDR1 is SGHDT and CDR2 YYEEEE. The V and J ends lost 3 bases and 3 bases respectively, with 16 bases between them. Here the CDR3 reads CASSWGQGGNYEQYF. The CDR3 DNA follows: TGTGCCAGCAGCTGGGGTCAGGGGGGTAACTACGAGCAGTACTTC.

This clone came up once. The rearrangement uses TRBV28 and TRBJ2-2, with D tentatively TRBD2 (5 bases). Germline-derived CDR1 and CDR2 are MDHEN and SYDVKM. Trimming pared 5 bases from V and 5 bases from J, leaving 12 bases between. CDR3 size: 14 residues. This CDR3 reads CASSKGSRTGELFF. The CDR3 region has the DNA TGTGCCAGCAGTAAAGGGAGTCGAACCGGGGAGCTGTTTTTT. The full variable domain, in which reference TRBV28 and TRBJ2-2 provide the parts outside the CDR3, is DVKVTQSSRYLVKRTGEKVFLECVQDMDHENMFWYRQDPGLGLRLIYFSYDVKMKEKGDIPEGYSVSREKKERFSLILESASTNQTSMYLCASSKGSRTGELFFGEGSRLTVL.

J is TRBJ2-7 and V is TRBV19, with TRBD1 as a possible D gene (6 bases). Germline CDR1 reads LNHDA; CDR2 reads SQIVND (reference sequence). V lost 2 bases, J lost 3 bases, and 14 bases lay in between. The CDR3 is 15 amino acids. Here the CDR3 reads CASSIRQGSFYEQYF. The CDR3 nucleotides are TGTGCCAGTAGTATAAGGCAGGGGTCTTTCTACGAGCAGTACTTC.